The 32 T cell receptor beta chains below all came from one sample that was sequenced in a study of CD8 T cells in ankylosing spondylitis. Using its own MiXCR run on the 5' RACE reads, TCRdb lists one record per CDR3 protein. The data contain about 390,000 distinct CDR3 sequences, approximately 20% of them singletons. Study-level results: Seemingly characteristic of ankylosing spondylitis blood was a TCR beta motif consisting of about 8 highly homologous variants.

No antigen is known for these receptors. The sample was blood, either unsorted or a sorted T cell fraction (not recorded which). These receptor sequences come from a male donor with ankylosing spondylitis.

V and J are TRBV5-1 and TRBJ2-2; D not certain. The CDR3 sequence is 16 residues long. Per the germline V gene, CDR1 is SGHRS and CDR2 is YFSETQ. The V end lost 1 base, the J end lost 0 bases, and 10 bases lay between the germline ends. CDR3 protein: CASSLSGSPNTGELFF. The CDR3 bases are TGCGCCAGCAGCTTGTCTGGGTCTCCGAACACCGGGGAGCTGTTTTTT.

This clonotype was counted between two and nine times. The V call is TRBV7-2, the J call TRBJ1-5, with D maybe TRBD1 (5 bases). Trimming stripped 2 bases from V and 3 bases from J, with 8 bases between. Germline CDR1 is SGHTA and CDR2 is FQGNSA. The CDR3 consists of 14 residues. The CDR3 region has the DNA TGTGCCAGCAGCTTATTAGGGGTCAATCAGCCCCAGCATTTT. This codes for CASSLLGVNQPQHF.

There are a few counts of this clonotype. This sequence joins TRBV18 and TRBJ2-7; D possibly uses TRBD1 or TRBD2 (5 bases each). CDR1 KGHSH and CDR2 LQKENI come from the germline V gene. The CDR3 length is 14 residues. Trimming shortened V by 2 bases and J by 5 bases, and 13 bases separated the two germline ends. CDR3 DNA: TGTGCCAGCTCACCAGTTCCAGGGAGCAACGAGCAGTACTTC. This translates into CASSPVPGSNEQYF.

DNA of the CDR3: TGTGCCAGCGCCGAAGCGGGACGGGACGAGCAGTACTTC. Its protein product is CASAEAGRDEQYF. The chain couples TRBV28 to TRBJ2-7; 7 nucleotides match TRBD2. CDR1 MDHEN and CDR2 SYDVKM come from the germline V gene. CDR3 length: 13 amino acids. Losses at the gene ends were 8 bases for V and 5 bases for J; bases not matched to a gene: 9.

The chain joins TRBV5-4 to TRBJ2-3; a possible D gene is TRBD2 (5 bases). The V end was cut by 4 bases, the J end by 0 bases, with 15 bases between. The CDR3 sequence is 16 residues long. Germline-derived CDR1 and CDR2 are SGHNT and YYREEE (reference sequence). This CDR3 reads CASSVPPRGSTDTQYF. In nucleotides, the CDR3 is TGTGCCAGCAGCGTGCCCCCTCGGGGAAGCACAGATACGCAGTATTTT.

The rearrangement links TRBV24-1 to TRBJ2-1; no clear D. CDR3 length: 12 residues. Trimming cost V 4 bases and J 10 bases, with 10 bases left between them. The germline V gene has CDR1 KGHDR and CDR2 SFDVKD. In DNA form, the CDR3 reads TGTGCCACCAGTGACCCTCAGTCGGAGCAGTTCTTC. As protein: CATSDPQSEQFF.

This clonotype was recorded a few times. The J gene is TRBJ2-1, the V gene TRBV5-1, with D perhaps TRBD2 (6 bases). This CDR3 has 13 residues. Trimming removed 7 bases from V and 9 bases from J, with 17 bases in between. In germline, CDR1 is SGHRS, CDR2 YFSETQ. This CDR3 is CASFQTGEFEQFF. Here the CDR3 DNA reads TGCGCCAGCTTCCAAACGGGAGAGTTTGAGCAGTTCTTC.

The genes are TRBV15 and TRBJ1-1, with TRBD1 matching 10 bases. The CDR3 runs 15 residues. Germline-derived CDR1 and CDR2 are LNHNV and YYDKDF (reference sequence). The V segment lost 5 bases and the J segment 4 bases; nucleotides outside the gene matches: 7. The CDR3 here is CATSDWDRGRTEAFF. CDR3 nucleotide sequence: TGTGCCACCAGCGATTGGGACAGGGGCCGCACTGAAGCTTTCTTT.

The chain recombines TRBV28 with TRBJ1-1, with D possibly TRBD1 on 5 matching bases. In germline, CDR1 is MDHEN, CDR2 SYDVKM. This CDR3 spans 13 amino acids. Trimming pared 10 bases from V and 4 bases from J, leaving 16 bases between. Written as DNA, the CDR3 is TGTGCCACTAGAAACGCCAGGGCCACTGAAGCTTTCTTT. This translates into CATRNARATEAFF.

This clonotype was observed a few times. The chain joins TRBV2 to TRBJ1-2; D is uncertain. V lost 2 bases and J lost 6, with 10 bases in between. Germline V gene sequence: CDR1 SNHLY, CDR2 FYNNEI. The CDR3 has 13 residues. CDR3 in DNA: TGTGCCAGCAGTGAACGGGCAACTGATGGCTACACCTTC. Protein sequence: CASSERATDGYTF.

This chain joins TRBV19 and TRBJ2-7, with 8 nucleotides matching TRBD2. This CDR3 has 13 amino acids. Per germline, CDR1 LNHDA and CDR2 SQIVND (reference sequence). V shed 10 bases and J 2 bases; nucleotides not matched to a gene: 7. CDR3 amino acids: CATALAAAYEQYF. CDR3 nucleotide sequence: TGTGCCACCGCACTAGCGGCGGCCTACGAGCAGTACTTC.

This clonotype was recorded a few times. The V call is TRBV5-6, the J call TRBJ2-7; no clear D gene. Germline V lookup: CDR1 SGHDT, CDR2 YYEEEE. This CDR3 spans 16 amino acids. The germline V and J ends were trimmed by 3 bases and 1 base, with 17 bases remaining between them. The CDR3 DNA sequence: TGTGCCAGCAGCTCGACACCGCTCCTAGGTTCCTACGAGCAGTACTTC. Translating it yields CASSSTPLLGSYEQYF. Combining the CDR3 with reference TRBV5-6 and TRBJ2-7 gives the whole variable domain DAGVTQSPTHLIKTRGQQVTLRCSPKSGHDTVSWYQQALGQGPQFIFQYYEEEERQRGNFPDRFSGHQFPNYSSELNVNALLLGDSALYLCASSSTPLLGSYEQYFGPGTRLTVT.

This clonotype has just a few counts. This CDR3 reads CASSLAGPEPEAFF. The CDR3 DNA follows: TGTGCCAGCAGCTTAGCAGGGCCCGAACCTGAAGCTTTCTTT. The chain combines TRBV7-2 with TRBJ1-1; D unresolved. The CDR3 has 14 amino acids. Trimming cost V 0 bases and J 6 bases, with 11 bases left between them. Germline assignment: CDR1 SGHTA and CDR2 FQGNSA. Using reference TRBV7-2 and TRBJ1-1 for the parts outside the CDR3, the full variable domain is GAGVSQSPSNKVTEKGKDVELRCDPISGHTALYWYRQSLGQGLEFLIYFQGNSAPDKSGLPSDRFSAERTGGSVSTLTIQRTQQEDSAVYLCASSLAGPEPEAFFGQGTRLTVV.

This chain connects TRBV7-8 to TRBJ1-1, with TRBD1 as a possible D gene (6 bases). This CDR3 contains 13 residues. The germline V gene has CDR1 SGHVS and CDR2 FQNEAQ. The V gene lost 2 bases and the J gene lost 5 bases, with 9 bases spanning the gap. CDR3 sequence: CASSLIQGTEAFF. CDR3 nucleotide sequence: TGTGCCAGCAGCTTAATACAGGGAACTGAAGCTTTCTTT.

This clonotype came up many times. The chain employs TRBV29-1 and TRBJ2-1, with a possible D match to TRBD1 (5 bases). The ends were cut back, 2 bases at V and 5 bases at J, with 10 bases in the middle. Germline V gives CDR1 SQVTM, CDR2 ANQGSEA. This CDR3 is built from 13 residues. CDR3 sequence: CSVERFRDNEQFF. The CDR3 DNA sequence: TGCAGCGTTGAAAGGTTCAGGGACAATGAGCAGTTCTTC.

The chain combines TRBV6-5 with TRBJ2-5; D is undetermined. CDR3 length: 16 residues. Germline V CDR1 and CDR2: MNHEY, SVGAGI. V dropped 0 bases and J dropped 0 bases, with 11 bases sitting between them. CDR3 residues: CASSYSIINNQETQYF. Written as DNA, the CDR3 is TGTGCCAGCAGTTACTCGATTATAAACAACCAAGAGACCCAGTACTTC.

The chain is built from TRBV19 and TRBJ1-1, with D possibly TRBD1 on 5 matching bases. Trimming pared 3 bases from V and 2 bases from J, leaving 10 bases between. There are 14 residues in the CDR3. Per the germline V gene, CDR1 is LNHDA and CDR2 is SQIVND (reference sequence). CDR3 sequence (DNA): TGTGCCAGTAGTATTCGGGGGGTAAACACTGAAGCTTTCTTT. As protein: CASSIRGVNTEAFF.

This clonotype was seen more than once but under ten times. V usage is TRBV6-1 and J usage is TRBJ2-1; no clear D gene. Germline V lookup: CDR1 MNHNS, CDR2 SASEGT. Trimming left V 7 bases short and J 13 bases short, with 20 bases between. CDR3 size: 13 residues. CDR3 amino acids: CASTPPGGAAQFF. Written as DNA, the CDR3 is TGTGCCAGCACCCCCCCAGGCGGAGCTGCACAGTTCTTC.

This clonotype was counted a few times. The genes are TRBV12-3 or TRBV12-4 and TRBJ2-7, with D uncertain. The CDR3 is 15 residues long. Between the trimmed V and J ends, which lost 1 base and 0 bases, there was a span of 10 bases. CDR3 DNA sequence: TGTGCCAGCAGTTTAGTTAGTGGGTACTCCTACGAGCAGTACTTC. This codes for CASSLVSGYSYEQYF.

The chain carries TRBV10-3 and TRBJ2-2; the D gene is possibly TRBD1 (6 bases). V was trimmed by 5 bases and J by 4 bases, leaving 17 bases between them. The CDR3 extends over 16 amino acids. CDR1 and CDR2 from the germline V gene are ENHRY and SYGVKD. The CDR3 sequence: CAISPEGSRGTGELFF. CDR3 nucleotides: TGTGCCATCAGTCCTGAGGGGTCCAGGGGCACCGGGGAGCTGTTTTTT.

J is TRBJ1-3 and V is TRBV7-8; the D gene is possibly TRBD1 (6 bases). Germline V lookup: CDR1 SGHVS, CDR2 FQNEAQ. The CDR3 has 14 residues. Trimming removed 4 bases from V and 3 bases from J, with 10 bases in between. CDR3 DNA sequence: TGTGCCAGCAGCTCACAGGGAGGTGGAAACACCATATATTTT. Residues: CASSSQGGGNTIYF.

This chain uses TRBV29-1 with TRBJ2-4; D may be TRBD1 (5 bases). This CDR3 has 12 residues. V lost 4 bases, J lost 5 bases, and 9 bases lay in between. Germline V gene sequence: CDR1 SQVTM, CDR2 ANQGSEA. This CDR3 is CSVAAGQNIQYF. CDR3 bases: TGCAGCGTTGCTGCAGGGCAAAACATTCAGTACTTC.

The rearrangement joins TRBV10-3 to TRBJ1-4, with D unresolved. V dropped 2 bases and J dropped 7 bases, with 8 bases sitting between them. The CDR3 extends over 13 amino acids. Germline V gene data show CDR1 as ENHRY and CDR2 as SYGVKD. The CDR3 DNA sequence: TGTGCCATCAGTGAGGCGGTTGGTGAAAAACTGTTTTTT. The encoded protein is CAISEAVGEKLFF.

This clonotype was seen more than once but under ten times. J is TRBJ2-7 and V is TRBV30; D is ambiguous. The germline gives CDR1 GTSNPN, CDR2 SVGIG (reference sequence). The V and J ends lost 2 bases and 2 bases respectively, with 16 bases between them. CDR3 size: 15 residues. CDR3 sequence reads: CAWSPSINDPYEQYF. CDR3 coding DNA: TGTGCCTGGAGTCCCTCCATTAACGATCCCTACGAGCAGTACTTC.

This chain joins TRBV18 and TRBJ1-6; 8 bases are shared with TRBD1. Trimming removed 3 bases from V and 5 bases from J; junction bases left unmatched: 6. Looked up from germline, CDR1 is KGHSH and CDR2 is LQKENI. The CDR3 is 16 residues long. The CDR3 sequence: CASSPLGTGDNSPLHF. The CDR3 bases are TGTGCCAGCTCACCCCTTGGGACAGGAGATAATTCACCCCTCCACTTT. The whole variable domain, filled in from reference TRBV18 and TRBJ1-6, reads NAGVMQNPRHLVRRRGQEARLRCSPMKGHSHVYWYRQLPEEGLKFMVYLQKENIIDESGMPKERFSAEFPKEGPSILRIQQVVRGDSAAYFCASSPLGTGDNSPLHFGNGTRLTVT.

The sample holds a few counts of this clonotype. The V and J genes are TRBV5-1 and TRBJ2-3, with D possibly being TRBD1 (6 bases). CDR3 length: 19 residues. Germline V gives CDR1 SGHRS, CDR2 YFSETQ. Trimming shortened V by 0 bases and J by 0 bases, and 20 bases separated the two germline ends. This chain's CDR3 is CASSLDPPGHYASTDTQYF. CDR3 DNA: TGCGCCAGCAGCTTGGACCCCCCGGGACACTACGCTAGCACAGATACGCAGTATTTT.

The V call is TRBV27, the J call TRBJ2-7, with TRBD2 as a possible D gene (6 bases). Germline CDR1 is MNHEY and CDR2 is SMNVEV (reference sequence). The CDR3 loop spans 15 amino acids. Trimming took off 0 bases at V and 3 bases at J, with 12 bases between the two ends. The CDR3 DNA is TGTGCCAGCAGTTTATCTTCGGGACTGGTCTACGAGCAGTACTTC. This gives the protein CASSLSSGLVYEQYF.

This clonotype has just a few counts. The chain has TRBV3-1 and TRBJ2-3; 7 positions agree with TRBD1. CDR3 length equals 14 residues. Trimming took 3 bases from V and 8 from J; bases not matched to a gene: 8. Germline V lookup: CDR1 LGHDT, CDR2 YNNKEL (reference sequence). The CDR3 spells CASSHLTGDGTQYF. Written as DNA, the CDR3 is TGTGCCAGCAGCCACCTAACAGGGGACGGTACGCAGTATTTT.

The table lists this clonotype with many counts. The chain uses TRBV12-3 or TRBV12-4 and TRBJ2-1; 8 nucleotides line up with TRBD1. Losses at the gene ends were 6 bases for V and 7 bases for J; bases not matched to a gene: 11. The CDR3 is made up of 15 amino acids. DNA of the CDR3: TGTGCCAGCAGAATATTGGACAGGGATTTGAATGAGCAGTTCTTC. Translation: CASRILDRDLNEQFF.

This rearrangement joins TRBV5-5 to TRBJ1-5; 9 positions agree with TRBD1. The CDR3 covers 16 residues. V lost 3 bases and J lost 10; bases outside the gene matches: 14. Germline lookup yields CDR1 SGHKS and CDR2 YYEKEE (reference sequence). CDR3 DNA sequence: TGTGCCAGCAGCTCACAGGGGGCGGGCGGGGTTTATCCCCAGCATTTT. Amino acid sequence: CASSSQGAGGVYPQHF.

This clonotype was seen only a few times. The CDR3 DNA sequence: TGTGCCAGCAGCACTGACTTCCCTTCTTCCGAGCAGTACTTC. Residues: CASSTDFPSSEQYF. The V gene is TRBV7-9, the J gene TRBJ2-7; D not certain. Germline CDR1 SEHNR, CDR2 FQNEAQ (reference sequence). There are 14 residues in the CDR3. V was pared by 5 bases and J by 6 bases, with 17 bases between.

This clonotype was seen repeatedly, ten times or more. The chain employs TRBV29-1 and TRBJ2-1; no reliable D call. Trimming took 0 bases from V and 1 from J, leaving 7 bases between them. The CDR3 length is 14 residues. Germline V lookup: CDR1 SQVTM, CDR2 ANQGSEA. The DNA for the CDR3 is TGCAGCGTTGAAGATGCCGGGTCCTACAATGAGCAGTTCTTC. Residues: CSVEDAGSYNEQFF.